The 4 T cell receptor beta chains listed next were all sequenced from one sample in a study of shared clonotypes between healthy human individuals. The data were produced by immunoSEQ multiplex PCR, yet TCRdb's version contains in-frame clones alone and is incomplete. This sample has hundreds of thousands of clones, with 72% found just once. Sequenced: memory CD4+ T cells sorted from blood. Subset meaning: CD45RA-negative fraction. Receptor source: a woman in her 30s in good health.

The CDR3 DNA sequence: TGCAGTGCCTTCTTCAATGAGCAGTTCTTC. Its translation: CSAFFNEQFF. The chain combines TRBV20-1 with TRBJ2-1, with D hard to call. Germline V gene data show CDR1 as DFQATT and CDR2 as SNEGSKA (reference sequence). Trimming cost V 6 bases and J 6 bases, with 6 bases left between them. This CDR3 is built from 10 residues.

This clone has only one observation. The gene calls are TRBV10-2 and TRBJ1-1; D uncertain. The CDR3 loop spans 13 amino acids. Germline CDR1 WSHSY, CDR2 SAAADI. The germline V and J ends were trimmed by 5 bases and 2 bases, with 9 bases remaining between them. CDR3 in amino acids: CASSLDVNTEAFF. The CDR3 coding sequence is TGCGCCAGCAGTCTGGACGTAAACACTGAAGCTTTCTTT.

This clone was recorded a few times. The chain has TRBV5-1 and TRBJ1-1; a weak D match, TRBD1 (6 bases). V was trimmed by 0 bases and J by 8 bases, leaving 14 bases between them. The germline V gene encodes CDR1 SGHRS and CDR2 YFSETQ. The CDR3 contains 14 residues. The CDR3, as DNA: TGCGCCAGCAGCTTGGGCGACAGGAAGTCCGAAGCTTTCTTT. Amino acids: CASSLGDRKSEAFF.

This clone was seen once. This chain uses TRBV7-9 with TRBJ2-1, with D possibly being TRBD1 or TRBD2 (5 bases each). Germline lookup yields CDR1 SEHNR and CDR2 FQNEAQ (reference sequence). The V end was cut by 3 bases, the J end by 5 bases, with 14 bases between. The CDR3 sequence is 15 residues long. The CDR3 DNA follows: TGTGCCAGCAGCTTTAATACTAGGGGCCACAATGAGCAGTTCTTC. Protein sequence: CASSFNTRGHNEQFF.